The present TCR beta chain was sequenced within a study of cytomegalovirus exposure and HLA in healthy donors. For the study at large: From donors who were HLA-typed, an early data release held 80 million or so unique TCRs.

Points on this clone: No antigen is known for it.

This PCR relied on a set of 60 Vbeta primers and 13 Jbeta primers. Sequencing used immunoSEQ multiplex PCR; TCRdb keeps in-frame clones, though not all of them. Altogether over 130,000 clones are present, around 65% being singletons, with the ten largest covering around 6%. Study-wide points: Analyzed later, most CMV-associated TCR beta chains appeared HLA-restricted.

The CDR3 spans 17 residues. Losses at the gene ends were 5 bases for V and 4 bases for J; bases not matched to a gene: 8. Per the germline V gene, CDR1 is SGHTA and CDR2 is FQGNSA. This TCR derives from a woman aged 60-75 years in good health and CMV-seronegative. The chain is built from TRBV7-2 and TRBJ2-3, with TRBD2 matching over 14 bases. The specimen was PBMCs. CDR3 bases: TGTGCCAGCAGCCCTACGACTAGCGGGGGGGGGTCAGATACGCAGTATTTT. Translating gives CASSPTTSGGGSDTQYF. The full variable domain, completed using reference TRBV7-2 and TRBJ2-3, is GAGVSQSPSNKVTEKGKDVELRCDPISGHTALYWYRQSLGQGLEFLIYFQGNSAPDKSGLPSDRFSAERTGGSVSTLTIQRTQQEDSAVYLCASSPTTSGGGSDTQYFGPGTRLTVL.